This T cell receptor beta chain was observed in a study of blood T cell repertoires in COVID-19. On the study more broadly: Some COVID-19 samples were acute and others convalescent; all came from the United States, Italy and Spain.

Using immunoSEQ multiplex PCR, the repertoire was profiled, and TCRdb retains in-frame clones only, with some absent. In the table there are 150,000 to 200,000 clones, approximately 80% of which are singletons. Seattle's enrolled individuals joined amid active infection and were then monitored longitudinally. The sequence was obtained from a woman between 40 and 55 years old with COVID-19, enrolled during active disease. The sequenced sample was peripheral blood.

The CDR3 protein is CSVVWTGAKNIQYF. The CDR3 DNA reads TGCAGCGTTGTCTGGACAGGGGCCAAAAACATTCAGTACTTC. This sequence joins TRBV29-1 and TRBJ2-4; 8 positions agree with TRBD1. The CDR3 extends over 14 amino acids. In germline, CDR1 is SQVTM, CDR2 ANQGSEA. Germline trimming cut 4 bases from V and 1 base from J; bases unmatched to any gene: 3.